This entry features one T cell receptor beta chain sequence. The antigen is undetermined. The germline gives CDR1 LGHNA, CDR2 YSLEER. J lost 4 bases, V lost 4 bases, and 15 bases had no gene match. There are 17 residues in the CDR3. This entry is derived from a study of cytomegalovirus exposure and HLA in healthy donors. Study-level findings and limits: Reports showed the classifier diagnosing cytomegalovirus status with high specificity and sensitivity. Researchers catalogued roughly 170 TCR beta chains as cytomegalovirus-associated.

PCR employed 60 Vbeta and 13 Jbeta primers. Here immunoSEQ multiplex PCR was the method, and the copy in TCRdb shows in-frame clones only, minus some. The sample lists 100,000 to 150,000 clones; 87% were seen once. Sequenced input: PBMCs. The source of this sequence is a woman aged 25-40 years in good health and CMV-seronegative. This sequence joins TRBV4-3 and TRBJ2-5, with 7 bases aligning to TRBD1. The CDR3, as DNA: TGCGCCAGCAGCCCTCAGATGACAGGGTCTTTATCAGAGACCCAGTACTTC. Translation gives CASSPQMTGSLSETQYF.